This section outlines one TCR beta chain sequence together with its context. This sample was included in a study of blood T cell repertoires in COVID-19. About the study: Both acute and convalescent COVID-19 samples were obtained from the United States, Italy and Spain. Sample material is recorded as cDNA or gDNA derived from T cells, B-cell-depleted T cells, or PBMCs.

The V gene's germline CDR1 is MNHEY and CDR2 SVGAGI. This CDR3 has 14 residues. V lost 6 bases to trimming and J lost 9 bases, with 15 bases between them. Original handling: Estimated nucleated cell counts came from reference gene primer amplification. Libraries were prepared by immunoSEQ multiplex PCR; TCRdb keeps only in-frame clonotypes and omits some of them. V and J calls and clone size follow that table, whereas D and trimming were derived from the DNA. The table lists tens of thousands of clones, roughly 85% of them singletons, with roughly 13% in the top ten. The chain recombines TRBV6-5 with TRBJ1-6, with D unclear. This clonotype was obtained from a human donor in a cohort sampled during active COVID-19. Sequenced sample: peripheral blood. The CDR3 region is CASRPRGPASPLHF. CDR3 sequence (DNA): TGTGCCAGCAGACCCCGGGGTCCTGCTTCACCCCTCCACTTT.